This T cell receptor (beta chain) was identified in a study of T cell responses to AZD1222 COVID-19 vaccine. Data came from immunoSEQ multiplex PCR; TCRdb stores just in-frame clones and leaves some out. The table shows about 140,000 clones, with around 84% occurring only once. This CDR3 spans 15 amino acids. The germline gives CDR1 MNHNY, CDR2 SVGAGI (reference sequence). V lost 6 bases and J lost 9, with 23 bases in between. The receptor's source is an adult who received the AZD1222 COVID-19 vaccine. The sample consisted of peripheral blood, taken 28 days after the second AZD1222 dose. J is TRBJ2-5 and V is TRBV6-6, with TRBD2 as a possible D gene (5 bases). The CDR3 region is CASRSEGSLSPAQYF. The CDR3 DNA follows: TGTGCCAGCAGGAGTGAGGGATCCTTGTCTCCGGCCCAGTACTTC.